This TCR beta chain was sequenced for a study of blood T cell repertoires in COVID-19. Generated by immunoSEQ multiplex PCR, the TCRdb table keeps only in-frame clones and is missing some. The data contain around 3,000 clones, roughly nine tenths of them singletons. This CDR3 has 15 residues. Germline values: CDR1 SGDLS, CDR2 YYNGEE. The trim removed 5 bases at V and 6 bases at J, leaving 9 bases unmatched. V gene TRBV9 combines with J gene TRBJ2-3; the match to TRBD1 covers 10 bases. Source material: peripheral blood. The sequence derives from a human donor with active COVID-19. The donor label of this sample is uncertain. CDR3 in DNA: TGTGCCAGCAGACGGACCGGGACAGGGGTTGATACGCAGTATTTT. It codes for CASRRTGTGVDTQYF.